The rows below give T cell receptor beta chains drawn from one sample of a study of T cell clonotyping in hematopoietic cell transplantation. Method: immunoSEQ multiplex PCR; TCRdb's copy keeps in-frame clones and lacks some. The sample shows some 30,000 clones, around 80% of them seen only once. The sequencing here drew on peripheral blood mononuclear cells, taken before stem cell transplant. The receptors shown here come from a young woman with chronic myeloid leukemia. Some clones in this sample may be carry-over from other donors' samples. Both conserved end residues are part of each CDR3. Each record gives: J gene, D gene, V gene, clone size, CDR3 protein, CDR3 DNA. A D gene is named only where the DNA matches it firmly. The size entry is marked missing in some rows and otherwise reads once, few, many or a size class.

TRBJ2-6	-	TRBV30	-	CAWSRGIGSSGANVLTF	TGTGCCTGGAGTCGGGGCATCGGGAGCTCTGGGGCCAACGTCCTGACTTTC
TRBJ2-7	TRBD1	TRBV7-2	-	CASRSGTGVYEQYF	TGTGCCAGCAGGTCCGGGACAGGCGTCTACGAGCAGTACTTC
TRBJ2-1	-	TRBV2	-	CASTRFITPNEQFF	TGTGCCAGCACCCGATTTATAACCCCTAATGAGCAGTTCTTC
TRBJ2-3	-	TRBV6-1	-	CASSDFTMSTDTQYF	TGTGCCAGCAGTGATTTTACTATGAGCACAGATACGCAGTATTTT
TRBJ2-7	-	TRBV11-1	-	CASSLGRGSYEQYF	TGTGCCAGCAGCTTGGGTCGGGGGTCCTACGAGCAGTACTTC
TRBJ2-3	TRBD2	TRBV4-2	once	CASSPGTSGTDTQYF	TGTGCCAGCAGCCCCGGGACTAGCGGTACAGATACGCAGTATTTT
TRBJ1-1	TRBD1	TRBV29-1	-	CSVEGTENTEAFF	TGCAGCGTTGAGGGGACAGAGAACACTGAAGCTTTCTTT
TRBJ2-7	TRBD1	TRBV19	-	CASSIQGVDEQYF	TGTGCCAGTAGTATACAGGGGGTTGACGAGCAGTACTTC
TRBJ2-5	TRBD2	TRBV7-9	few	CASSLVSSGKTQYF	TGTGCCAGCAGCTTAGTTTCTAGCGGAAAGACCCAGTACTTC
TRBJ2-1	-	TRBV7-2	-	CASSLGVFSYNEQFF	TGTGCCAGCAGCTTAGGAGTCTTCTCCTACAATGAGCAGTTCTTC
TRBJ2-3	-	TRBV9	-	CASSLRGGTVADTQYF	TGTGCCAGCAGCTTACGAGGGGGTACAGTGGCAGATACGCAGTATTTT
TRBJ1-6	-	TRBV25-1	-	CASSESGPLLNSPLHF	TGTGCCAGCAGTGAGTCAGGACCCCTACTGAATTCACCCCTCCACTTT
TRBJ1-5	-	TRBV18	-	CASSPPAGDQPQHF	TGTGCCAGCTCACCACCGGCAGGGGATCAGCCCCAGCATTTT
TRBJ1-1	-	TRBV4-3	-	CASSQDVDTEAFF	TGCGCCAGCAGCCAAGATGTAGATACTGAAGCTTTCTTT
TRBJ1-1	-	TRBV5-4	-	CASSLDSTGSTEAFF	TGTGCCAGCAGCTTGGACTCTACAGGTTCCACTGAAGCTTTCTTT
TRBJ1-3	-	TRBV11-2	-	CASSLGSAGLTIYF	TGTGCCAGCAGCTTAGGTTCGGCAGGTCTCACCATATATTTT
TRBJ2-7	TRBD1	TRBV10-3	-	CAISEQGLYEQYF	TGTGCCATCAGTGAACAGGGGCTCTACGAGCAGTACTTC
TRBJ1-1	-	TRBV9	-	CASSVGLENTEAFF	TGTGCCAGCAGCGTAGGTTTGGAGAACACTGAAGCTTTCTTT
TRBJ1-2	-	TRBV5-1	-	CASSLGTATYGYTF	TGCGCCAGCAGCTTGGGGACGGCGACCTATGGCTACACCTTC
TRBJ2-7	TRBD1	TRBV11-2	-	CASSGGVTGGYEQYF	TGTGCCAGCAGCGGAGGAGTTACAGGGGGCTACGAGCAGTACTTC
TRBJ1-1	TRBD1	TRBV5-1	few	CASSPGTGVPEAFF	TGCGCCAGCAGCCCGGGGACAGGGGTCCCTGAAGCTTTCTTT
TRBJ1-1	TRBD1	TRBV11-3	-	CASSFKKGQGWTEAFF	TGTGCCAGCAGCTTTAAAAAGGGACAGGGATGGACTGAAGCTTTCTTT
TRBJ1-6	-	TRBV14	once	CASSQGRVNSPLHF	TGTGCCAGCAGCCAGGGGAGGGTCAATTCACCCCTCCACTTT
TRBJ1-5	-	TRBV2	-	CASKDPAQPQHF	TGTGCCAGCAAGGACCCGGCTCAGCCCCAGCATTTT
TRBJ1-6	-	TRBV9	-	CASSVGEFGNSPLHF	TGTGCCAGCAGCGTAGGTGAATTTGGCAATTCACCCCTCCACTTT
TRBJ1-6	-	TRBV11-2	-	CASSTGKLNSPLHF	TGTGCCAGCAGCACGGGCAAGCTTAATTCACCCCTCCACTTT
TRBJ1-1	TRBD1	TRBV7-2	-	CASSSDRGRVAEAFF	TGTGCCAGCAGCTCAGACAGGGGTCGGGTAGCTGAAGCTTTCTTT
TRBJ1-6	-	TRBV28	-	CASSLRRSVNSPLHF	TGTGCCAGCAGTTTGAGGCGGAGCGTAAATTCACCCCTCCACTTT
TRBJ1-2	-	TRBV30	-	CAWGRIGYTF	TGTGCCTGGGGGAGGATTGGCTACACCTTC
TRBJ2-2	-	TRBV7-3	-	CASSLKARGSGELFF	TGTGCCAGCAGCTTAAAGGCTAGAGGCTCCGGGGAGCTGTTTTTT
TRBJ1-1	-	TRBV21-1	-	CASSKGGLNTEAFF	TGTGCCAGCAGCAAGGGGGGACTTAACACTGAAGCTTTCTTT
TRBJ1-5	-	TRBV19	-	CASRPWQSNQPQHF	TGTGCCAGTAGACCCTGGCAGTCCAATCAGCCCCAGCATTTT
TRBJ2-1	TRBD1	TRBV27	-	CASSLGQGGNEQFF	TGTGCCAGCAGTTTAGGACAGGGCGGGAATGAGCAGTTCTTC
TRBJ1-5	-	TRBV30	-	CAWTDAPNQPQHF	TGTGCCTGGACGGACGCCCCCAATCAGCCCCAGCATTTT
TRBJ2-2	TRBD2	TRBV7-2	-	CASKWRGGPGELFF	TGTGCCAGCAAATGGCGGGGGGGCCCCGGGGAGCTGTTTTTT
TRBJ2-5	-	TRBV2	few	CASSVETQYF	TGTGCCAGCAGTGTCGAGACCCAGTACTTC
TRBJ1-1	-	TRBV6-6	-	CASSYSRTEAFF	TGTGCCAGCAGTTACTCGCGGACTGAAGCTTTCTTT
TRBJ2-7	-	TRBV25-1	-	CASSEQGLYEQYF	TGTGCCAGCAGTGAACAGGGACTCTACGAGCAGTACTTC
TRBJ2-1	TRBD2	TRBV5-4	-	CASSLVAGGLNEQFF	TGTGCCAGCAGCTTGGTAGCGGGGGGGCTTAATGAGCAGTTCTTC
TRBJ2-7	TRBD1	TRBV10-3	-	CAIGQGRYEQYF	TGTGCCATCGGACAGGGGAGGTACGAGCAGTACTTC
TRBJ1-1	-	TRBV5-8	-	CASSLRLNTEAFF	TGTGCCAGCAGCTTGAGACTTAACACTGAAGCTTTCTTT
TRBJ2-2	-	TRBV2	-	CASSETGELFF	TGTGCCAGCAGTGAAACCGGGGAGCTGTTTTTT
TRBJ1-1	-	TRBV30	once	CAWSRGMNTEAFF	TGTGCCTGGAGTCGGGGTATGAACACTGAAGCTTTCTTT
TRBJ2-2	-	TRBV7-2	-	CASSWGLTGELFF	TGTGCCAGCAGCTGGGGACTCACCGGGGAGCTGTTTTTT
TRBJ1-3	-	TRBV6-5	-	CASSQKSSGNTIYF	TGTGCCAGCAGCCAAAAAAGCTCTGGAAACACCATATATTTT
TRBJ1-2	-	TRBV6-1	few	CASPRDKANYGYTF	TGTGCCAGCCCCCGGGACAAAGCTAACTATGGCTACACCTTC
TRBJ1-5	-	TRBV6-1	-	CASSDRVRVVGQPQHF	TGTGCCAGCAGTGATAGAGTCAGGGTAGTAGGTCAGCCCCAGCATTTT
TRBJ1-3	-	TRBV6-5	-	CASRLESSGNTIYF	TGTGCCAGCAGGCTGGAGAGCTCTGGAAACACCATATATTTT
TRBJ2-1	-	TRBV7-2	once	CASSFHNEQFF	TGTGCCAGCAGCTTCCACAATGAGCAGTTCTTC
TRBJ1-2	-	TRBV19	-	CASSINRQTVYGYTF	TGTGCCAGTAGTATCAACCGACAGACTGTCTATGGCTACACCTTC
TRBJ1-1	TRBD1	TRBV2	-	CASNSRTGTSGAFF	TGTGCCAGCAATAGCCGGACAGGGACCTCTGGGGCTTTCTTT
TRBJ1-5	-	TRBV30	-	CAWSGGPNSNQPQHF	TGTGCCTGGAGTGGGGGACCGAATAGCAATCAGCCCCAGCATTTT
TRBJ1-5	-	TRBV11-2	-	CASSLDGYSNQPQHF	TGTGCCAGCAGCTTAGACGGATATAGCAATCAGCCCCAGCATTTT
TRBJ2-1	-	TRBV19	-	CASSIVFSGNEQFF	TGTGCCAGTAGTATAGTCTTTAGCGGCAATGAGCAGTTCTTC
TRBJ2-5	TRBD2	TRBV19	-	CASSRRTSGGRETQYF	TGTGCCAGTAGCCGTAGGACTAGCGGGGGGCGGGAGACCCAGTACTTC
TRBJ2-1	-	TRBV27	-	CASSPNEQFF	TGTGCCAGCAGCCCCAATGAGCAGTTCTTC
TRBJ2-5	-	TRBV28	-	CASTKGGPETQYF	TGTGCCAGCACCAAGGGGGGCCCGGAGACCCAGTACTTC
TRBJ2-3	-	TRBV29-1	-	CSTSVRVEGDTQYF	TGCAGCACCTCGGTCAGGGTTGAGGGAGATACGCAGTATTTT
TRBJ1-4	-	TRBV30	-	CAWSGRGVRGGLTNEKLFF	TGTGCCTGGAGTGGACGGGGGGTGCGCGGGGGTCTAACTAATGAAAAACTGTTTTTT
TRBJ1-6	-	TRBV6-8	-	CASRDSLRNSPLHF	TGTGCCAGCAGGGACTCTTTAAGGAATTCACCCCTCCACTTT